These T cell receptor beta chains were read from a single sample in a study of blood T cell repertoires in COVID-19. Clones were sequenced by immunoSEQ multiplex PCR, and TCRdb holds only the in-frame ones, with some missing. The sample has more than 95,000 clones; approximately 82% are singletons. The sample taken for sequencing was peripheral blood. The receptor source for this set is a woman aged 45-59 years with acute or convalescent COVID-19. The CDR3 runs from the conserved cysteine through the conserved F or W. Each record gives: V gene, D gene, clone size, J gene, CDR3 length, CDR3 protein, CDR3 DNA. A D gene is named only where the DNA matches it firmly. Clone sizes are given selectively: once, few, many, or a class where the clone is expanded.

V gene: TRBV9; D gene: TRBD1; clone size: NA; J gene: TRBJ2-1; CDR3 length: 17; CDR3 protein: CASSVDVGRGQGKEQFF; CDR3 DNA: TGTGCCAGCAGCGTAGATGTGGGCAGGGGGCAGGGGAAGGAGCAGTTCTTC
V gene: TRBV29-1; D gene: NA; clone size: NA; J gene: TRBJ2-7; CDR3 length: 15; CDR3 protein: CSAQPTTGTLYEQYF; CDR3 DNA: TGCAGCGCCCAACCTACGACAGGAACCCTCTACGAGCAGTACTTC
V gene: TRBV4-1; D gene: TRBD1; clone size: NA; J gene: TRBJ2-5; CDR3 length: 15; CDR3 protein: CASSRIGTGRETQYF; CDR3 DNA: TGCGCCAGCAGCCGGATAGGGACAGGGAGGGAGACCCAGTACTTC
V gene: TRBV21-1; D gene: NA; clone size: NA; J gene: TRBJ2-1; CDR3 length: 14; CDR3 protein: CASSKRQVDNEQFF; CDR3 DNA: TGTGCCAGCAGCAAGCGACAGGTAGACAATGAGCAGTTCTTC
V gene: TRBV5-1; D gene: NA; clone size: NA; J gene: TRBJ2-3; CDR3 length: 15; CDR3 protein: CASSARGSGTDTQYF; CDR3 DNA: TGCGCCAGCAGCGCCAGGGGTTCTGGCACAGATACGCAGTATTTT
V gene: TRBV6-4; D gene: TRBD1; clone size: NA; J gene: TRBJ1-4; CDR3 length: 15; CDR3 protein: CASSVTTGRNEKLFF; CDR3 DNA: TGTGCCAGCAGCGTAACGACAGGGCGAAATGAAAAACTGTTTTTT
V gene: TRBV7-9; D gene: NA; clone size: NA; J gene: TRBJ2-1; CDR3 length: 11; CDR3 protein: CASSLTSEQFF; CDR3 DNA: TGTGCCAGCAGCTTAACGAGTGAGCAGTTCTTC
V gene: TRBV4-1; D gene: TRBD1; clone size: NA; J gene: TRBJ2-1; CDR3 length: 16; CDR3 protein: CASSSLVGTGGSEQFF; CDR3 DNA: TGCGCCAGCAGCTCCTTAGTCGGGACAGGGGGTAGTGAGCAGTTCTTC
V gene: TRBV19; D gene: TRBD1; clone size: once; J gene: TRBJ1-1; CDR3 length: 14; CDR3 protein: CASSIVQGGGEAFF; CDR3 DNA: TGTGCCAGTAGTATTGTCCAGGGGGGCGGTGAAGCTTTCTTT
V gene: TRBV14; D gene: NA; clone size: NA; J gene: TRBJ1-2; CDR3 length: 16; CDR3 protein: CASSQGSRPLNYGYTF; CDR3 DNA: TGTGCCAGCAGCCAAGGATCCAGGCCTTTGAACTATGGCTACACCTTC
V gene: TRBV29-1; D gene: TRBD1; clone size: NA; J gene: TRBJ2-6; CDR3 length: 14; CDR3 protein: CSVGTGRGANVLTF; CDR3 DNA: TGCAGCGTGGGGACAGGGAGAGGGGCCAACGTCCTGACTTTC
V gene: TRBV15; D gene: TRBD2; clone size: NA; J gene: TRBJ2-1; CDR3 length: 16; CDR3 protein: CATSRPPGRSHNEQFF; CDR3 DNA: TGTGCCACCAGCAGACCTCCCGGGAGGTCGCACAATGAGCAGTTCTTC
V gene: TRBV5-1; D gene: TRBD1; clone size: NA; J gene: TRBJ1-6; CDR3 length: 15; CDR3 protein: CASSLTGTGDSPLHF; CDR3 DNA: TGCGCCAGCAGCCTAACCGGGACAGGAGATTCACCCCTCCACTTT
V gene: TRBV7-8; D gene: NA; clone size: NA; J gene: TRBJ2-7; CDR3 length: 15; CDR3 protein: CASSLVMGPSYEQYF; CDR3 DNA: TGTGCCAGCAGCTTAGTGATGGGGCCCTCCTACGAGCAGTACTTC
V gene: TRBV2; D gene: TRBD1; clone size: NA; J gene: TRBJ1-4; CDR3 length: 17; CDR3 protein: CASSEGQGQLINEKLFF; CDR3 DNA: TGTGCCAGCAGTGAAGGACAGGGCCAACTAATTAATGAAAAACTGTTTTTT
V gene: TRBV28; D gene: TRBD1; clone size: few; J gene: TRBJ1-3; CDR3 length: 13; CDR3 protein: CASKDRVRNTIYF; CDR3 DNA: TGTGCCAGCAAGGACAGGGTCCGAAACACCATATATTTT
V gene: TRBV3-1/TRBV3-2; D gene: NA; clone size: many; J gene: TRBJ1-1; CDR3 length: 14; CDR3 protein: CASGQRGAETEAFF; CDR3 DNA: TGTGCCAGCGGTCAAAGAGGAGCGGAGACTGAAGCTTTCTTT
V gene: TRBV6-5; D gene: TRBD1; clone size: NA; J gene: TRBJ2-2; CDR3 length: 15; CDR3 protein: CASRLDRGQGGELFF; CDR3 DNA: TGTGCCAGCAGGCTAGACAGGGGGCAAGGCGGGGAGCTGTTTTTT
V gene: TRBV21-1; D gene: NA; clone size: NA; J gene: TRBJ2-7; CDR3 length: 15; CDR3 protein: CASSKGVEEAYEQYF; CDR3 DNA: TGTGCCAGCAGCAAAGGAGTGGAGGAAGCCTACGAGCAGTACTTC
V gene: TRBV5-6; D gene: TRBD1; clone size: NA; J gene: TRBJ1-6; CDR3 length: 15; CDR3 protein: CASTYLDRANSPLHF; CDR3 DNA: TGTGCCAGCACTTACTTGGACAGGGCCAATTCACCCCTCCACTTT
V gene: TRBV7-2; D gene: TRBD1; clone size: NA; J gene: TRBJ1-5; CDR3 length: 13; CDR3 protein: CASSWTGDQPQHF; CDR3 DNA: TGTGCCAGCAGCTGGACAGGGGATCAGCCCCAGCATTTT
V gene: TRBV28; D gene: NA; clone size: NA; J gene: TRBJ1-1; CDR3 length: 13; CDR3 protein: CASSLLGRDEAFF; CDR3 DNA: TGTGCCAGCAGTTTATTGGGCAGGGATGAAGCTTTCTTT
V gene: TRBV13; D gene: TRBD1; clone size: NA; J gene: TRBJ2-7; CDR3 length: 13; CDR3 protein: CASSLTGGYEQYF; CDR3 DNA: TGTGCCAGCAGCTTAACAGGGGGGTACGAGCAGTACTTC
V gene: TRBV4-2; D gene: NA; clone size: once; J gene: TRBJ2-5; CDR3 length: 15; CDR3 protein: CASSQAPGVTETQYF; CDR3 DNA: TGTGCCAGCAGCCAAGCTCCAGGGGTCACAGAGACCCAGTACTTC
V gene: TRBV6-1; D gene: TRBD1; clone size: NA; J gene: TRBJ2-4; CDR3 length: 16; CDR3 protein: CASSDEGALAKNIQYF; CDR3 DNA: TGTGCCAGCAGTGATGAGGGGGCTTTAGCCAAAAACATTCAGTACTTC
V gene: TRBV5-5; D gene: TRBD1; clone size: NA; J gene: TRBJ2-1; CDR3 length: 16; CDR3 protein: CASSLGGTVNYNEQFF; CDR3 DNA: TGTGCCAGCAGCTTGGGAGGGACAGTTAACTACAATGAGCAGTTCTTC
V gene: TRBV5-1; D gene: NA; clone size: NA; J gene: TRBJ2-3; CDR3 length: 16; CDR3 protein: CASSLNSLGGRDTQYF; CDR3 DNA: TGCGCCAGCAGCTTGAACTCCCTCGGGGGACGAGATACGCAGTATTTT
V gene: TRBV6-1; D gene: NA; clone size: NA; J gene: TRBJ1-2; CDR3 length: 14; CDR3 protein: CASSEIAATGGYTF; CDR3 DNA: TGTGCCAGCAGTGAAATCGCGGCTACTGGCGGCTACACCTTC
V gene: TRBV6-5; D gene: NA; clone size: NA; J gene: TRBJ1-6; CDR3 length: 15; CDR3 protein: CASSYSIRGDSPLHF; CDR3 DNA: TGTGCCAGCAGTTACTCGATACGGGGGGATTCACCCCTCCACTTT
V gene: TRBV5-8; D gene: NA; clone size: NA; J gene: TRBJ2-1; CDR3 length: 14; CDR3 protein: CASSPGSPHNEQFF; CDR3 DNA: TGTGCCAGCAGCCCCGGGAGCCCCCACAATGAGCAGTTCTTC
V gene: TRBV2; D gene: NA; clone size: NA; J gene: TRBJ2-1; CDR3 length: 13; CDR3 protein: CASRAPSADEQFF; CDR3 DNA: TGTGCCAGCAGAGCCCCTAGCGCAGATGAGCAGTTCTTC
V gene: TRBV11-2; D gene: TRBD1; clone size: NA; J gene: TRBJ1-4; CDR3 length: 16; CDR3 protein: CASSFYLGQGNEKLFF; CDR3 DNA: TGTGCCAGCAGCTTCTATCTCGGACAGGGAAATGAAAAACTGTTTTTT
V gene: TRBV27; D gene: TRBD2; clone size: few; J gene: TRBJ2-2; CDR3 length: 17; CDR3 protein: CASSLRGLAGGSGELFF; CDR3 DNA: TGTGCCAGCAGTTTACGCGGACTAGCGGGAGGGTCCGGGGAGCTGTTTTTT
V gene: TRBV18; D gene: TRBD2; clone size: NA; J gene: TRBJ2-7; CDR3 length: 15; CDR3 protein: CASSRSGGTNYEQYF; CDR3 DNA: TGTGCCAGCTCACGGTCGGGTGGGACTAACTACGAGCAGTACTTC
V gene: TRBV7-8; D gene: TRBD1; clone size: NA; J gene: TRBJ2-5; CDR3 length: 13; CDR3 protein: CASSSGQLETQYF; CDR3 DNA: TGTGCCAGCAGCTCGGGACAGCTAGAGACCCAGTACTTC
V gene: TRBV19; D gene: TRBD2; clone size: NA; J gene: TRBJ2-5; CDR3 length: 16; CDR3 protein: CASSIEGVGGEETQYF; CDR3 DNA: TGTGCCAGTAGTATTGAAGGTGTCGGGGGGGAAGAGACCCAGTACTTC
V gene: TRBV19; D gene: TRBD1; clone size: NA; J gene: TRBJ1-1; CDR3 length: 14; CDR3 protein: CASTSLQGVTEAFF; CDR3 DNA: TGTGCCAGTACCTCACTGCAGGGGGTCACTGAAGCTTTCTTT
V gene: TRBV2; D gene: NA; clone size: NA; J gene: TRBJ1-1; CDR3 length: 13; CDR3 protein: CASSEAGISEAFF; CDR3 DNA: TGTGCCAGCAGTGAGGCCGGGATCAGTGAAGCTTTCTTT
V gene: TRBV4-1; D gene: NA; clone size: NA; J gene: TRBJ1-3; CDR3 length: 15; CDR3 protein: CASRRGGDSGNTIYF; CDR3 DNA: TGCGCCAGCAGACGTGGGGGCGACTCTGGAAACACCATATATTTT
V gene: TRBV30; D gene: TRBD1; clone size: few; J gene: TRBJ1-2; CDR3 length: 13; CDR3 protein: CAFLDRANYGYTF; CDR3 DNA: TGTGCCTTTTTGGACAGGGCTAACTATGGCTACACCTTC